The TCR beta chain described here comes from a study of blood T cell repertoires in COVID-19. With 5 bases clipped from V and 4 bases from J, the junction kept 7 bases outside the gene matches. Germline loops: CDR1 LNHDA, CDR2 SQIVND (reference sequence). The CDR3 consists of 16 residues. Repertoires were generated with immunoSEQ multiplex PCR, while TCRdb's copy carries only in-frame clones and drops some. The sample has approximately 70,000 clones, just over 70% seen once; the top ten hold around half. The chain links TRBV19 to TRBJ1-5, with 11 bases matching TRBD1. Sequencing was done on a sample of PBMCs or T cells enriched from blood (not recorded which). The clonotype was recovered from a woman aged 55 to 70 who had been exposed to COVID-19. The CDR3 DNA follows: TGTGCCAGTAGTCTCCGGGGGACAGGGGGTAATCAGCCCCAGCATTTT. This codes for CASSLRGTGGNQPQHF.